The 10 T cell receptor beta chains presented below share a single source sample, sequenced in a study of T cells after yellow fever vaccination. TCRdb analysed the 5' RACE reads with MiXCR anew, one entry per CDR3 protein. The sample includes some 99,000 distinct CDR3 sequences, roughly 6% seen only once; the top ten take about two fifths. The source was CD8+ T cells sorted from PBMCs, collected 10 days after the yellow fever booster vaccination. Receptors were obtained from a young man who received the YFV17D yellow fever vaccine.

The V call is TRBV9, the J call TRBJ2-1; 12 nucleotides match TRBD2. The CDR3 runs 13 residues. Germline V gene lookup returns CDR1 SGDLS and CDR2 YYNGEE. After removal of 10 bases from V and 6 bases from J, the junction contained 5 bases not matched to a gene. The CDR3: CAGSSGGANEQFF. The CDR3 DNA is TGTGCCGGTTCTAGCGGGGGGGCCAATGAGCAGTTCTTC.

This clonotype was detected only a few times. This chain links TRBV7-6 with TRBJ2-2; 9 bases fit TRBD1. Germline loops: CDR1 SGHVS, CDR2 FNYEAQ. With V trimmed by 3 bases and J by 6 bases, 8 bases remained unmatched. The CDR3 runs 16 residues. The CDR3 here is CASSFPGQGVAGELFF. The CDR3 DNA is TGTGCCAGCAGCTTTCCGGGACAGGGTGTCGCCGGGGAGCTGTTTTTT.

Only a few counts were recorded for this clonotype. V gene TRBV20-1 combines with J gene TRBJ2-7; no clear D. Germline loops: CDR1 DFQATT, CDR2 SNEGSKA (reference sequence). This CDR3 region has 12 residues. V was clipped by 2 bases and J by 2 bases, with 7 bases between them. CDR3 loop: CSARTDTYEQYF. DNA of the CDR3: TGCAGTGCTAGAACCGACACCTACGAGCAGTACTTC.

V is TRBV4-3 and J is TRBJ1-4, with D uncertain. This CDR3 contains 16 residues. Germline CDR1 reads LGHNA; CDR2 reads YSLEER. Trimming cost V 0 bases and J 2 bases, with 10 bases left between them. CDR3 nucleotides: TGCGCCAGCAGCCAAGAGGCCGGGCCCACTAATGAAAAACTGTTTTTT. Residues: CASSQEAGPTNEKLFF.

This clonotype has just a few counts. This chain joins TRBV20-1 and TRBJ2-7, with no clear D. The CDR3 is 14 amino acids. Germline loops: CDR1 DFQATT, CDR2 SNEGSKA (reference sequence). Trimming pared 2 bases from V and 6 bases from J, leaving 17 bases between. DNA of the CDR3: TGCAGTGCTAGACTCGTGTCGCCCGGCCTCGAGCAGTACTTC. Protein: CSARLVSPGLEQYF.

There are a few counts of this clonotype. The chain employs TRBV6-6 and TRBJ2-6; tentatively, D is TRBD1 (6 bases). Trimming took off 6 bases at V and 2 bases at J, with 11 bases between the two ends. The CDR3 has 15 residues. Germline CDR1 MNHNY, CDR2 SVGAGI (reference sequence). CDR3 in DNA: TGTGCCAGCAGCGATGGGGGCACTGGGGCCAACGTCCTGACTTTC. It yields the protein CASSDGGTGANVLTF.

In its sample, this clonotype was seen a few times. CDR3 protein: CASRTSGGYYEQYF. The CDR3 DNA reads TGTGCCAGCAGAACGTCAGGGGGGTACTACGAGCAGTACTTC. The rearrangement uses TRBV6-5 and TRBJ2-7; TRBD1 might be the D (7 bases). Trimming pared 6 bases from V and 3 bases from J, leaving 15 bases between. This CDR3 spans 14 amino acids. Germline V gives CDR1 MNHEY, CDR2 SVGAGI.

The chain employs TRBV5-6 and TRBJ2-7; 8 positions agree with TRBD1. CDR3 length: 17 residues. CDR1 SGHDT and CDR2 YYEEEE come from the germline V gene. CDR3 in DNA: TGTGCCAGCAGCTTTGGAACAGGGGGGTCCCCGATCTTATTCTCCGTCGTC. Residues: CASSFGTGGSPILFSVV.

This clonotype was observed many times. The chain couples TRBV7-2 to TRBJ2-3; perhaps TRBD2 as D (6 bases). Germline V CDR1 and CDR2: SGHTA, FQGNSA. The length of the CDR3 is 15 residues. Trimming pared 5 bases from V and 1 base from J, leaving 13 bases between. The CDR3 sequence: CASSPLPGGTDTQYF. The CDR3 DNA sequence: TGTGCCAGCAGCCCCCTCCCGGGGGGCACAGATACGCAGTATTTT. The complete variable domain, with remaining parts taken from reference TRBV7-2 and TRBJ2-3, reads GAGVSQSPSNKVTEKGKDVELRCDPISGHTALYWYRQSLGQGLEFLIYFQGNSAPDKSGLPSDRFSAERTGGSVSTLTIQRTQQEDSAVYLCASSPLPGGTDTQYFGPGTRLTVL.

This clonotype was recorded a few times. The V and J genes are TRBV6-5 and TRBJ1-5; the match to TRBD1 covers 10 bases. The CDR3 is made up of 15 amino acids. The V and J ends lost 6 bases and 5 bases, in that order; junction bases with no gene match: 7. Germline CDR1 and CDR2: MNHEY and SVGAGI. The DNA for the CDR3 is TGTGCCAGCAGGACCGGGACAGGGGTCCATCAGCCCCAGCATTTT. Protein: CASRTGTGVHQPQHF.